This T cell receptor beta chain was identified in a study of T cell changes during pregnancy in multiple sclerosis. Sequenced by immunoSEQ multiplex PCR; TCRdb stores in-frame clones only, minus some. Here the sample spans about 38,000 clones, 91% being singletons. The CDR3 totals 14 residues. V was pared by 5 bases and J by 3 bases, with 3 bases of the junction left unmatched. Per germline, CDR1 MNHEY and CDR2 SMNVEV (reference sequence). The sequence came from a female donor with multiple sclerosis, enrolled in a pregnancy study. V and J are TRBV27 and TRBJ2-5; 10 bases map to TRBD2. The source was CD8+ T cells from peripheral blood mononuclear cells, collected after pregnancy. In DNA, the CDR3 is TGTGCCAGCAGTCGGACTAGCGGAAAAGAGACCCAGTACTTC. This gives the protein CASSRTSGKETQYF.